Listed below are T cell receptor beta chains from one sample, sequenced in a study of regulatory T cells in long-lasting Graves disease. A single record per CDR3 protein comes from TCRdb applying MiXCR to the multiplex PCR reads. The sample holds 400,000 to 500,000 distinct CDR3 sequences, about a sixth seen once. The data also belong to a second study, concerning T cells in Graves' hyperthyroidism and ophthalmopathy.

The sample here was peripheral blood mononuclear cells (PBMCs), taken at new diagnosis, from a patient treated with antithyroid drugs. These TCRs come from a woman in her late teens or twenties with Graves disease. Each CDR3 is given with its conserved first and last residue. The D gene is left open where the match is weak. Rows may omit the clone size; those that give it use once, few, many or a size class.

D gene	V gene	J gene	clone size	CDR3 protein	CDR3 DNA
TRBD2	TRBV10-3	TRBJ2-3	many	CAISDLSGRSADTQYF	TGTGCCATCAGTGACCTGAGCGGGAGATCCGCAGATACGCAGTATTTT
NA	TRBV20-1	TRBJ1-3	few	CSAKQNSGNTIYF	TGCAGTGCTAAACAGAACTCTGGAAACACCATATATTTT
NA	TRBV11-1	TRBJ1-1	many	CASSQPTGANSHQNTEAFF	TGTGCCAGCAGCCAACCCACCGGGGCAAACAGCCACCAGAACACTGAAGCTTTCTTT
NA	TRBV19	TRBJ2-3	NA	CASSIGAPDTQYF	TGTGCCAGTAGTATTGGGGCCCCAGATACGCAGTATTTT
NA	TRBV10-3	TRBJ1-2	many	CAISGGRDPFYTF	TGTGCCATCAGTGGGGGGAGAGACCCCTTCTACACCTTC
NA	TRBV7-2	TRBJ2-6	NA	CASRLGNSGANVLTF	TGTGCCAGCAGGCTCGGAAACTCTGGGGCCAACGTCCTGACTTTC
TRBD1	TRBV10-3	TRBJ1-1	many	CAISKMGQGDTEAFF	TGTGCCATCAGTAAAATGGGACAGGGGGACACTGAAGCTTTCTTT
NA	TRBV15	TRBJ1-4	many	CATSREIATNEKLFF	TGTGCCACCAGCAGAGAGATTGCAACTAATGAAAAACTGTTTTTT
NA	TRBV29-1	TRBJ2-1	NA	CSSNEQFF	TGCAGTTCGAACGAGCAGTTCTTC
TRBD1	TRBV2	TRBJ1-6	many	CASSDFEGARSPLHF	TGTGCCAGCAGTGATTTTGAGGGGGCTAGGTCACCCCTCCACTTT
TRBD1	TRBV5-1	TRBJ1-1	few	CASSWTGGLSEAFF	TGCGCCAGCAGCTGGACAGGGGGCCTTTCTGAAGCTTTCTTT
TRBD2	TRBV20-1	TRBJ2-2	NA	CSAYQLAGGGTRELFF	TGCAGTGCTTACCAACTAGCGGGAGGTGGGACCAGGGAGCTGTTTTTT
TRBD1	TRBV7-8	TRBJ2-1	few	CASSLEGASYNEQFF	TGTGCCAGCAGCTTAGAGGGGGCAAGTTACAATGAGCAGTTCTTC
TRBD1	TRBV6-5	TRBJ1-2	NA	CASSLLQGGKYGYTF	TGTGCCAGCAGTTTACTACAGGGGGGAAAGTATGGCTACACCTTC
NA	TRBV20-1	TRBJ2-1	many	CSAREPREHNEQFF	TGCAGTGCTAGAGAACCTCGGGAGCACAATGAGCAGTTCTTC
TRBD2	TRBV7-2	TRBJ2-3	many	CASSLLFPSGNTDTQYF	TGTGCCAGCAGCTTACTTTTCCCTAGCGGGAACACAGATACGCAGTATTTT
NA	TRBV11-2	TRBJ2-5	many	CASSGDLPGWETQYF	TGTGCCAGCAGCGGGGACCTCCCGGGTTGGGAGACCCAGTACTTC
TRBD1	TRBV7-2	TRBJ2-7	few	CASSLHQGAMGEQYF	TGTGCCAGCAGCTTACACCAGGGGGCCATGGGCGAGCAGTACTTC
TRBD1	TRBV28	TRBJ2-7	many	CASSLIGTEPYEQYF	TGTGCCAGCAGTCTAATAGGGACAGAGCCCTACGAGCAGTACTTC
NA	TRBV29-1	TRBJ2-1	many	CSVGLNSHEQFF	TGCAGCGTCGGCCTGAATAGCCATGAGCAGTTCTTC
NA	TRBV27	TRBJ1-5	many	CASRTAQGSVQPQHF	TGTGCCAGCAGGACGGCGCAGGGTAGTGTTCAGCCCCAGCATTTT
TRBD1	TRBV5-1	TRBJ2-2	many	CASSLSQGLTGELFF	TGCGCCAGCAGCTTGTCACAGGGGCTCACCGGGGAGCTGTTTTTT
TRBD1	TRBV11-3	TRBJ1-1	NA	CASSPQGADGTEAFF	TGTGCCAGCAGCCCACAGGGGGCGGATGGTACTGAAGCTTTCTTT
NA	TRBV4-1	TRBJ1-2	few	CASSQAPNYGYTF	TGCGCCAGCAGCCAAGCACCTAACTATGGCTACACCTTC
NA	TRBV5-6	TRBJ2-1	many	CASSLGEVRRVIYNEQFF	TGTGCCAGCAGCTTGGGTGAGGTACGGAGGGTCATCTACAATGAGCAGTTCTTC
NA	TRBV25-1	TRBJ1-1	few	CASSERGAQWNTEAFF	TGTGCCAGCAGTGAACGGGGCGCACAGTGGAACACTGAAGCTTTCTTT
TRBD2	TRBV7-3	TRBJ2-2	NA	CASSLTGLAAGGLFF	TGTGCCAGCAGCTTAACGGGACTAGCGGCCGGGGGGCTGTTTTTT
NA	TRBV6-1	TRBJ1-5	NA	CASSTDRLNQPQHF	TGTGCCAGCAGTACCGACAGATTAAATCAGCCCCAGCATTTT
NA	TRBV7-9	TRBJ1-1	NA	CASSWTVNTEVFF	TGTGCCAGCAGCTGGACAGTGAACACTGAAGTTTTCTTT
NA	TRBV12-3/TRBV12-4	TRBJ2-3	many	CASSLGRNPTDTQYF	TGTGCCAGCAGTTTAGGCAGGAACCCCACAGATACGCAGTATTTT
NA	TRBV4-1	TRBJ2-7	few	CASSQDRIYEQYF	TGCGCCAGCAGCCAAGATAGGATCTACGAGCAGTACTTC
NA	TRBV29-1	TRBJ1-1	NA	CSVVGEEAFF	TGCAGCGTTGTAGGGGAGGAAGCTTTCTTT
NA	TRBV27	TRBJ2-7	NA	CASSRSSSGDPYEQYF	TGTGCCAGCAGTCGTTCATCGTCTGGGGACCCCTACGAGCAGTACTTC
NA	TRBV20-1	TRBJ1-2	many	CSAIYQGDGYTF	TGCAGTGCTATCTACCAGGGCGATGGCTACACCTTC
NA	TRBV6-2/TRBV6-3	TRBJ1-1	NA	CASALTENTEAFF	TGTGCCAGCGCCCTGACAGAGAACACTGAAGCTTTCTTT
TRBD2	TRBV5-4	TRBJ2-7	NA	CASSIGLADYEQYF	TGTGCCAGCAGCATCGGACTAGCGGACTACGAGCAGTACTTC
TRBD2	TRBV11-3	TRBJ2-3	many	CASSGTSGSDTQYF	TGTGCCAGTTCCGGGACTAGCGGATCAGATACGCAGTATTTT
TRBD2	TRBV6-1	TRBJ2-1	few	CASSESATSPIVIEQFF	TGTGCCAGCAGTGAATCCGCGACTAGCCCTATTGTTATCGAGCAGTTCTTC
TRBD2	TRBV3-1	TRBJ2-2	few	CASSQVSGRGNTGELFF	TGTGCCAGCAGCCAAGTTAGCGGGAGGGGGAACACCGGGGAGCTGTTTTTT
NA	TRBV11-1	TRBJ1-1	many	CASSLEYEAGRAFF	TGTGCCAGCAGCTTAGAATATGAGGCCGGTAGAGCTTTCTTT
NA	TRBV12-3/TRBV12-4	TRBJ2-5	many	CASSSQGGYGETQYF	TGTGCCAGCAGCTCCCAGGGGGGGTACGGAGAGACCCAGTACTTC
NA	TRBV7-9	TRBJ2-3	few	CASSLRDIRTDTQYF	TGTGCCAGCAGCTTGCGAGACATCCGCACAGATACGCAGTATTTT
TRBD1	TRBV29-1	TRBJ1-1	NA	CSADRERQAFF	TGCAGCGCTGACAGGGAGAGGCAGGCTTTCTTT
NA	TRBV20-1	TRBJ1-6	few	CSASGAGSGPLHF	TGCAGTGCCAGTGGTGCCGGGAGTGGACCCCTCCACTTT
NA	TRBV12-3/TRBV12-4	TRBJ2-3	many	CASSLIADTQYF	TGTGCCAGCAGTTTAATTGCAGATACGCAGTATTTT
NA	TRBV28	TRBJ1-5	many	CASSFRVGYSNQPQHF	TGTGCCAGCAGTTTCAGGGTAGGGTATAGCAATCAGCCCCAGCATTTT
NA	TRBV18	TRBJ1-4	NA	CASSHTITVPGEKLFF	TGTGCCAGCTCACACACGATAACAGTGCCTGGTGAAAAACTGTTTTTT
NA	TRBV29-1	TRBJ2-5	NA	CSGGGGQETQYF	TGCAGCGGGGGAGGGGGGCAAGAGACCCAGTACTTC
NA	TRBV2	TRBJ2-5	many	CASSEQNKVAQYF	TGTGCCAGCAGTGAACAGAATAAGGTGGCTCAGTACTTC
TRBD2	TRBV12-3/TRBV12-4	TRBJ2-2	NA	CASSLALSGVAGELFF	TGTGCCAGCAGTTTAGCGCTTAGCGGGGTCGCCGGGGAGCTGTTTTTT
NA	TRBV25-1	TRBJ1-3	once	CASTSSGNTIYF	TGTGCCAGCACATCCTCTGGAAACACCATATATTTT
NA	TRBV6-1	TRBJ2-1	once	CVSSVSSGLDEQFF	TGTGTCAGCAGTGTCAGCTCCGGCCTCGATGAGCAGTTCTTC
TRBD2	TRBV12-3/TRBV12-4	TRBJ2-7	NA	CASSPRLAGVRPIEQYF	TGTGCCAGCAGTCCCCGACTAGCGGGAGTTCGGCCTATCGAGCAGTACTTC
NA	TRBV5-1	TRBJ2-1	few	CASSVGDLNNEQFF	TGCGCCAGCAGTGTGGGGGATCTTAACAATGAGCAGTTCTTC
TRBD2	TRBV7-9	TRBJ2-1	NA	CASSSHTSGIYNEQFF	TGTGCCAGCAGCTCCCACACTAGCGGGATTTACAATGAGCAGTTCTTC
NA	TRBV6-2/TRBV6-3	TRBJ2-7	NA	CASTEQRLVSYEQYF	TGTGCCAGCACCGAACAACGGCTAGTCTCCTACGAGCAGTACTTC
NA	TRBV5-1	TRBJ2-7	many	CASSFTDQQYF	TGCGCCAGCAGCTTTACGGACCAGCAGTACTTC
TRBD2	TRBV20-1	TRBJ2-1	once	CSARDYSTTSGQYNEQFF	TGCAGTGCTAGAGATTATTCCACAACTAGCGGACAATACAATGAGCAGTTCTTC
TRBD1	TRBV12-3/TRBV12-4	TRBJ2-7	few	CASSFYTGQGNEQYF	TGTGCCAGCAGTTTTTATACGGGACAGGGGAACGAGCAGTACTTC